This TCR beta chain was found in a study of blood T cell repertoires in COVID-19. TCRdb's table, derived via immunoSEQ multiplex PCR, lists solely in-frame clones and lacks some. The profile covers approximately 260,000 clones, with roughly 88% appearing a single time and 11% taken by the ten largest. The trim removed 7 bases at V and 0 bases at J, leaving 6 bases unmatched. CDR3 size: 15 residues. CDR1 and CDR2 (germline): MNHEY, SVGAGI. The sequence was collected from a woman between 65 and 79 years old with acute or convalescent COVID-19. Material: peripheral blood. V and J are TRBV6-5 and TRBJ2-5, with 9 nucleotides matching TRBD1. The CDR3 region is CASISGQGNQETQYF. Here the CDR3 DNA reads TGTGCCAGCATTTCGGGACAGGGAAACCAAGAGACCCAGTACTTC.